These 10 T cell receptor beta chains came from one sample sequenced in a study of cytomegalovirus exposure and HLA in healthy donors. The study ran its PCR with 60 Vbeta and 13 Jbeta primers. The assay was immunoSEQ multiplex PCR, and TCRdb's table has in-frame clones only and misses some. The data contain 150,000 or so clones, over 60% of them singletons. Sequencing input: PBMCs. The receptors originated from a woman under 40 in good health and CMV-seropositive.

This chain uses TRBV5-1 with TRBJ2-7, with TRBD1 as a possible D gene (5 bases). Trimming removed 4 bases at V and 2 bases at J, with 16 bases between. The CDR3 contains 15 residues. Germline assignment: CDR1 SGHRS and CDR2 YFSETQ. The CDR3 region is CASSVTVSGTYEQYF. Here the CDR3 DNA reads TGCGCCAGCAGCGTGACAGTGTCTGGGACCTACGAGCAGTACTTC.

This clone has a handful of counts. The chain carries TRBV9 and TRBJ2-7; D might be TRBD1 (6 bases). This CDR3 has 16 amino acids. The germline V and J ends were trimmed by 3 bases and 0 bases, with 16 bases remaining between them. From germline, CDR1 is SGDLS and CDR2 YYNGEE. CDR3 in amino acids: CASSEAPDRSSYEQYF. The CDR3 region has the DNA TGTGCCAGCAGCGAGGCACCGGACAGAAGCTCCTACGAGCAGTACTTC.

The chain joins TRBV6-1 to TRBJ1-2; unclear D gene. The CDR3 runs to 12 residues. V was cut by 6 bases and J by 3 bases, with 8 bases left in between. Germline V lookup: CDR1 MNHNS, CDR2 SASEGT. CDR3 nucleotides: TGTGCCAGCAGCCCGGGAGACTATGGCTACACCTTC. This sequence encodes CASSPGDYGYTF.

V and J are TRBV7-9 and TRBJ1-2, with D possibly TRBD1 on 6 matching bases. V was shortened by 5 bases and J by 6 bases, with 16 bases between the two germline ends. CDR1 SEHNR and CDR2 FQNEAQ come from the germline V gene (reference sequence). The CDR3 length is 14 residues. CDR3 sequence (DNA): TGTGCCAGCAGCCTGACGACAGGTCTTAATGGCTACACCTTC. Protein product: CASSLTTGLNGYTF.

The sample holds one count of this clone. The V gene is TRBV4-1, the J gene TRBJ2-3, with 10 nucleotides matching TRBD1. Unmatched junction bases numbered 8, after V lost 11 bases and J lost 6 bases. Germline CDR1 is MGHRA and CDR2 is YSYEKL. This CDR3 region has 13 residues. The CDR3 sequence: CASRQGAWDTQYF. The DNA of the CDR3 is TGCGCCTCCCGACAGGGGGCTTGGGATACGCAGTATTTT.

V usage is TRBV2 and J usage is TRBJ1-5; 10 bases map to TRBD1. The V gene's germline CDR1 is SNHLY and CDR2 FYNNEI. The CDR3 covers 15 residues. Losses at the gene ends were 3 bases for V and 7 bases for J; bases not matched to a gene: 6. The CDR3, as DNA: TGTGCCAGCAGTGACCGACAGGGGGCGGAACAGCCCCAGCATTTT. Translation gives CASSDRQGAEQPQHF.

J is TRBJ2-3 and V is TRBV7-2, with 7 bases aligning to TRBD2. The trim removed 3 bases at V and 6 bases at J, leaving 12 bases unmatched. The CDR3 has 16 residues. The germline gives CDR1 SGHTA, CDR2 FQGNSA. The CDR3, as DNA: TGTGCCAGCAGCTTTTTGATGCGGGAGCTTGCGGATACGCAGTATTTT. The encoded protein is CASSFLMRELADTQYF.

The chain recombines TRBV25-1 with TRBJ1-2; a possible D gene is TRBD1 (5 bases). The CDR3 spans 14 residues. The germline V and J ends were trimmed by 1 base and 6 bases, with 12 bases remaining between them. CDR1 and CDR2 from the germline V gene are MGHDK and SYGVNS. The CDR3 DNA reads TGTGCCAGCAGTGAATCAGGGTTTTCGGATGGCTACACCTTC. This gives the protein CASSESGFSDGYTF.

This clone was counted once. The rearrangement links TRBV7-6 to TRBJ2-3, with D possibly TRBD1 on 5 matching bases. Trimming removed 5 bases from V and 0 bases from J, with 9 bases in between. CDR3 length: 14 amino acids. The germline V gene encodes CDR1 SGHVS and CDR2 FNYEAQ. The CDR3 sequence is CASSPDSSTDTQYF. The CDR3 DNA follows: TGTGCCAGCAGCCCTGACAGTAGCACAGATACGCAGTATTTT.

This chain links TRBV5-4 with TRBJ1-6; 8 bases are a match to TRBD1. Germline loops: CDR1 SGHNT, CDR2 YYREEE (reference sequence). This CDR3 spans 16 amino acids. After removal of 3 bases from V and 7 bases from J, the junction contained 9 bases not matched to a gene. CDR3 sequence (DNA): TGTGCCAGCAGCTCAAGACAGGGGAACGGAAATTCACCCCTCCACTTT. It codes for CASSSRQGNGNSPLHF. The whole variable domain, filled in from reference TRBV5-4 and TRBJ1-6, reads ETGVTQSPTHLIKTRGQQVTLRCSSQSGHNTVSWYQQALGQGPQFIFQYYREEENGRGNFPPRFSGLQFPNYSSELNVNALELDDSALYLCASSSRQGNGNSPLHFGNGTRLTVT.